This T cell receptor (beta chain) was retrieved from a study of shared clonotypes between healthy human individuals. Study-wide results and caveats: Clonotypes which were not shared had lower generation probabilities than clonotypes that all four donors shared.

Concerning this clone: The antigen is undetermined.

Per the original data handling: Filtering differed since immunoSEQ provided only junctions, with no quality scores. Clones were read by immunoSEQ multiplex PCR, and TCRdb kept only the in-frame ones, dropping some. V and J calls and clone size follow that table, whereas D and trimming were derived from the DNA. The sample carries more than 1 million clones, 75% to 85% recorded once. This sequence originates from a man aged 18-30 years in good health. Some clones in this sample may be carry-over from other donors' samples. Material: memory CD4+ T cells from PBMCs. Subset meaning: CD45RA-negative fraction.

In nucleotides, the CDR3 is TGTGCCAGCAGGCCTGCGGCGGGGGGCGGATATACGCAGTATTTT. Its protein product is CASRPAAGGGYTQYF. The chain uses TRBV7-9 and TRBJ2-3, with TRBD2 matching over 8 bases. This CDR3 is built from 15 residues. Trimming cost V 6 bases and J 7 bases; bases outside gene matches: 12. Germline V CDR1 and CDR2: SEHNR, FQNEAQ (reference sequence).